Below, 20 T cell receptor beta chains from the same sample are listed, as sequenced in a study of OX40 agonist ivuxolimab in advanced cancers. Assay: immunoSEQ multiplex PCR; the TCRdb copy retains only in-frame clones and omits some. Of tens of thousands of clones detected, 81% appear once; the ten largest clones hold roughly 6.5%. This sample comprised CD4+ or CD8+ T cells sorted from blood, obtained in a trial of the OX40 agonist ivuxolimab. The receptors shown here come from an adult with an advanced solid tumor such as melanoma, head and neck, liver or kidney cancer.

This chain links TRBV7-7 with TRBJ1-1; D is ambiguous. The germline CDR1 and CDR2 sequences are SSHAT and FNYEAQ (reference sequence). Deletions cut 8 bases from V and 3 bases from J, with 10 bases between. The length of the CDR3 is 12 residues. The CDR3 DNA reads as TGTGCCAGCGTGGGGAAGGACACTGAAGCTTTCTTT. It is translated as CASVGKDTEAFF.

The chain is built from TRBV28 and TRBJ2-7; the match to TRBD1 covers 8 bases. The ends lost 7 bases at V and 3 bases at J; junction bases unmatched: 11. The CDR3 extends over 15 amino acids. Germline V gene lookup returns CDR1 MDHEN and CDR2 SYDVKM. The CDR3 DNA follows: TGTGCCAGCAAGACCGACAGGGGTTTTTACTACGAGCAGTACTTC. This translates into CASKTDRGFYYEQYF.

V usage is TRBV25-1 and J usage is TRBJ1-1; D remains ambiguous. Germline V lookup: CDR1 MGHDK, CDR2 SYGVNS. The ends were cut back, 8 bases at V and 4 bases at J, with 14 bases in the middle. There are 13 residues in the CDR3. This CDR3 is CASVPGSGTEAFF. The DNA for the CDR3 is TGTGCCAGCGTTCCCGGGTCGGGCACTGAAGCTTTCTTT. Full variable domain (remainder filled in from reference TRBV25-1 and TRBJ1-1): EADIYQTPRYLVIGTGKKITLECSQTMGHDKMYWYQQDPGMELHLIHYSYGVNSTEKGDLSSESTVSRIRTEHFPLTLESARPSHTSQYLCASVPGSGTEAFFGQGTRLTVV.

This clone is medium-sized. This specimen includes other DNA sequences encoding the same CDR3. The V and J genes are TRBV27 and TRBJ1-1, with 9 bases aligning to TRBD1. J gave up 2 bases and V 5 bases, and 6 bases lay outside the gene matches. Looked up from germline, CDR1 is MNHEY and CDR2 is SMNVEV (reference sequence). The CDR3 is made up of 15 amino acids. The CDR3 region has the DNA TGTGCCAGCAGTCCGACAGGGGGTCCTAACACTGAAGCTTTCTTT. Translating it yields CASSPTGGPNTEAFF.

The genes are TRBV7-9 and TRBJ2-7; D remains unclear. The CDR3 sequence is 12 residues long. The germline V gene encodes CDR1 SEHNR and CDR2 FQNEAQ (reference sequence). V shed 8 bases and J shed 2 bases, with 10 bases lying between them. DNA for the CDR3: TGTGCCAGCGAAACAGCTACCTACGAGCAGTACGTC. This sequence encodes CASETATYEQYV.

This chain links TRBV9 with TRBJ2-1; TRBD2 matches 8 bases. With V trimmed by 4 bases and J by 4 bases, 4 bases remained unmatched. Germline V CDR1 and CDR2: SGDLS, YYNGEE. The CDR3 extends over 14 amino acids. As DNA, the CDR3 is TGTGCCAGCAGCCCCGGGGGGGGTTACAATGAGCAGTTCTTC. This sequence encodes CASSPGGGYNEQFF.

The rearrangement joins TRBV2 to TRBJ2-1; 9 bases are shared with TRBD1. This CDR3 is built from 16 residues. Losses at the gene ends were 5 bases for V and 2 bases for J; bases not matched to a gene: 7. Germline V gene sequence: CDR1 SNHLY, CDR2 FYNNEI. CDR3 bases: TGTGCCAGCAGTTCCGGGACAGGGTGGACCTACAATGAGCAGTTCTTC. Amino acid sequence: CASSSGTGWTYNEQFF.

The rearrangement joins TRBV7-9 to TRBJ2-5, with a weak D call TRBD2 (7 bases). The CDR3 sequence is 15 residues long. Trimming shortened V by 1 base and J by 4 bases, and 13 bases separated the two germline ends. Germline V gene lookup returns CDR1 SEHNR and CDR2 FQNEAQ (reference sequence). The CDR3 loop reads CASSLVQGGGETQYF. In DNA, the CDR3 is TGTGCCAGCAGCTTAGTACAGGGCGGGGGAGAGACCCAGTACTTC.

The chain is built from TRBV10-3 and TRBJ2-3; D is perhaps TRBD1 (6 bases). CDR1 is ENHRY and CDR2 is SYGVKD in the germline V gene. CDR3 length: 15 residues. Trimming stripped 6 bases from V and 1 base from J, with 14 bases between. The CDR3 region has the DNA TGTGCCATCAGCGAAGGGGGACAACGCACAGATACGCAGTATTTT. This encodes CAISEGGQRTDTQYF.

The V and J genes are TRBV10-2 and TRBJ2-7, with D perhaps TRBD1 (6 bases). Trimming pared 0 bases from V and 3 bases from J, leaving 12 bases between. The CDR3 consists of 15 residues. CDR1 WSHSY and CDR2 SAAADI come from the germline V gene. The CDR3 region has the DNA TGCGCCAGCAGTGAGTCGGCAGGGGCGAGCTACGAGCAGTACTTC. Protein sequence: CASSESAGASYEQYF.

The chain uses TRBV21-1 and TRBJ1-1; the table's D call of TRBD1 was not tested on the DNA. TRBV21-1 is an annotated pseudogene. The CDR3 is made up of 12 amino acids. In DNA, the CDR3 is TGTGCCAGCAAAGGGGTGAACACTGAAGCTTTCTTT. Translating gives CASKGVNTEAFF.

This rearrangement joins TRBV6-1 to TRBJ1-5, with a possible D match to TRBD1 (6 bases). This CDR3 has 15 amino acids. V lost 5 bases, J lost 5 bases, and 16 bases lay in between. Germline V gives CDR1 MNHNS, CDR2 SASEGT. CDR3 amino acids: CASSTSDSYYQPQHF. CDR3 in DNA: TGTGCCAGCAGTACATCGGACAGTTATTATCAGCCCCAGCATTTT.

This clone showed up just a few times. The V call is TRBV4-3, the J call TRBJ2-1; no clear D. Trimming pared 0 bases from V and 9 bases from J, leaving 15 bases between. Germline CDR1 and CDR2: LGHNA and YSLEER. This CDR3 has 15 residues. The CDR3, as DNA: TGCGCCAGCAGCCAAGAAGCCACCTTAGGCGGTGAGCAGTTCTTC. This translates into CASSQEATLGGEQFF.

The chain joins TRBV27 to TRBJ2-4; D unclear. Per the germline V gene, CDR1 is MNHEY and CDR2 is SMNVEV (reference sequence). The CDR3 totals 13 residues. Trimming pared 6 bases from V and 6 bases from J, leaving 12 bases between. The CDR3 DNA reads TGTGCCAGCAGCCTTGGTCGGTCAAACATTCAGTACTTC. It specifies CASSLGRSNIQYF.

The genes are TRBV28 and TRBJ1-1; 10 bases map to TRBD1. Germline CDR1 and CDR2: MDHEN and SYDVKM. This CDR3 is 14 amino acids long. Trimming cost V 1 base and J 6 bases; bases outside gene matches: 2. CDR3 bases: TGTGCCAGCAGTTTATCAGGACAGGGGGCTGAAGCTTTCTTT. Protein product: CASSLSGQGAEAFF.

The V call is TRBV4-1, the J call TRBJ1-2, with 7 bases lining up with TRBD1. CDR1 and CDR2 (germline): MGHRA, YSYEKL. The CDR3 is 15 residues long. V trimming: 0 bases; J trimming: 3 bases; junction bases outside the gene matches: 4. The CDR3 here is CASSQDPGGYYGYTF. The DNA of the CDR3 is TGCGCCAGCAGCCAAGACCCAGGGGGATACTATGGCTACACCTTC.

The chain links TRBV7-2 to TRBJ2-6; maybe TRBD1 (5 bases). V dropped 0 bases and J dropped 0 bases, with 12 bases sitting between them. CDR3 length equals 18 residues. Germline V gene lookup returns CDR1 SGHTA and CDR2 FQGNSA. The CDR3: CASSLAVGASSGANVLTF. DNA for the CDR3: TGTGCCAGCAGCTTAGCTGTAGGGGCGAGCTCTGGGGCCAACGTCCTGACTTTC. Supplemented by reference TRBV7-2 and TRBJ2-6, the full variable domain reads GAGVSQSPSNKVTEKGKDVELRCDPISGHTALYWYRQSLGQGLEFLIYFQGNSAPDKSGLPSDRFSAERTGGSVSTLTIQRTQQEDSAVYLCASSLAVGASSGANVLTFGAGSRLTVL.

In its sample, this clone was seen a few times. This rearrangement joins TRBV14 to TRBJ2-3; 7 bases agree with TRBD2. The CDR3 covers 15 residues. V gave up 1 base and J gave up 2 bases; unmatched junction bases: 3. The germline CDR1 and CDR2 sequences are SGHDN and FVKESK. The CDR3 DNA follows: TGTGCCAGCAGCCAAGTACAGCGGGACACAGATACGCAGTATTTT. Translation gives CASSQVQRDTDTQYF.

The genes are TRBV28 and TRBJ2-7; D is uncertain. V was shortened by 4 bases and J by 1 base, with 5 bases between the two germline ends. Germline CDR1 reads MDHEN; CDR2 reads SYDVKM. The CDR3 loop spans 12 amino acids. This chain's CDR3 is CASSSISYEQYF. CDR3 nucleotide sequence: TGTGCCAGCAGTTCAATTTCCTACGAGCAGTACTTC.

In DNA form, the CDR3 reads TGTGCCAGCAGCTTAGAGGGGGGGCTGGAGCAGTTCTTC. Translating it yields CASSLEGGLEQFF. The chain carries TRBV7-2 and TRBJ2-1; D perhaps matches TRBD2 (7 bases). The germline V gene encodes CDR1 SGHTA and CDR2 FQGNSA. V lost 1 base, J lost 10 bases, and 11 bases lay in between. The CDR3 is 13 residues long.